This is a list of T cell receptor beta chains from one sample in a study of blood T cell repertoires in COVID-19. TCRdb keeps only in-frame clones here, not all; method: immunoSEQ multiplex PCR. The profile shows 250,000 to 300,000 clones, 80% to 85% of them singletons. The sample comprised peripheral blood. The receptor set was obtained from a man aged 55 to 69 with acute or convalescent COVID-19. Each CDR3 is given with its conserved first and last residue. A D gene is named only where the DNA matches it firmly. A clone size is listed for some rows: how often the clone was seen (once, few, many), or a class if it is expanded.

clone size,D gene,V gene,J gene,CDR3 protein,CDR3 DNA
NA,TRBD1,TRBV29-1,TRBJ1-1,CSVEDRQGVNTEAFF,TGCAGCGTTGAAGACCGACAGGGTGTGAACACTGAAGCTTTCTTT
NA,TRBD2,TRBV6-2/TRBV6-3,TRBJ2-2,CASSYSPSGTRGGELFF,TGTGCCAGCAGTTACAGTCCTAGCGGGACGAGGGGCGGGGAGCTGTTTTTT
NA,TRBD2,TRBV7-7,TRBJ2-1,CASSLELAAGSYNEQFF,TGTGCTAGCAGCTTGGAACTAGCGGCTGGCTCCTACAATGAGCAGTTCTTC
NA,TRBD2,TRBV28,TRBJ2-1,CASSPSGRAGYNEQFF,TGTGCCAGCAGTCCTAGCGGGAGGGCCGGGTACAATGAGCAGTTCTTC
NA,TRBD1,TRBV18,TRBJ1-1,CASSQLTGDTEAFF,TGTGCCAGCTCACAACTTACAGGGGACACTGAAGCTTTCTTT
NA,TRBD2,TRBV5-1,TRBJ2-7,CASSRLPGLAGLALSYEQYF,TGCGCCAGCAGTCGGCTCCCGGGACTAGCGGGGTTAGCCCTCTCCTACGAGCAGTACTTC
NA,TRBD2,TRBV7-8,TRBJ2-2,CASSLALAGGRFTGELFF,TGTGCCAGCAGCTTAGCGCTAGCGGGGGGGCGATTCACCGGGGAGCTGTTTTTT
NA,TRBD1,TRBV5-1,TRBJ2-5,CASELGGGETQYF,TGCGCCAGCGAATTAGGGGGCGGGGAGACCCAGTACTTC
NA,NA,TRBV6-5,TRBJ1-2,CASSTAGAYFYGYTF,TGTGCCAGCAGTACGGCAGGGGCCTATTTCTATGGCTACACCTTC
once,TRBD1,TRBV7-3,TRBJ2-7,CASSSGTGRSYEQYF,TGTGCCAGCAGCTCCGGGACAGGACGCTCCTACGAGCAGTACTTC
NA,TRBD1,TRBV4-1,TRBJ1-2,CASSQNTGEANYGYTF,TGCGCCAGCAGCCAAAACACAGGGGAAGCTAACTATGGCTACACCTTC
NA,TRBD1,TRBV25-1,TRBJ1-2,CASSEYGQGVGNYGYTF,TGTGCCAGCAGTGAATATGGACAGGGGGTAGGAAACTATGGCTACACCTTC
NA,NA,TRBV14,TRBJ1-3,CASSPRSAGNTIYF,TGTGCCAGCAGCCCCAGGTCTGCTGGAAACACCATATATTTT
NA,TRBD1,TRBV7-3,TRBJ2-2,CASSLRWTGGANTGELFF,TGTGCCAGCAGCTTACGGTGGACAGGGGGCGCGAACACCGGGGAGCTGTTTTTT
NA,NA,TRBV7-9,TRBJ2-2,CASSPSSWELFF,TGTGCCAGCAGCCCTAGCTCCTGGGAGCTGTTTTTT
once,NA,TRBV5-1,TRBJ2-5,CASSLGGGGTWETQYF,TGCGCCAGCAGCTTGGGAGGGGGGGGCACTTGGGAGACCCAGTACTTC
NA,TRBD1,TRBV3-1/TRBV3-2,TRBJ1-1,CASSQQGANTEAFF,TGTGCCAGCAGCCAACAGGGGGCGAACACTGAAGCTTTCTTT
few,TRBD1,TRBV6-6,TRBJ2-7,CASSPSDRGVYEQYF,TGTGCCAGCAGTCCCTCCGACAGGGGGGTCTACGAGCAGTACTTC
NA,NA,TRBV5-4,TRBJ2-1,CASSLAGPARNEQFF,TGTGCCAGCAGCTTGGCAGGGCCTGCTAGGAATGAGCAGTTCTTC
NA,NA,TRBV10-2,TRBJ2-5,CASRKDKETQYF,TGCGCCAGTCGTAAGGACAAAGAGACCCAGTACTTC
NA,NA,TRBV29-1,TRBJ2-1,CSVGRSNEQFF,TGCAGCGTTGGGCGGTCCAATGAGCAGTTCTTC
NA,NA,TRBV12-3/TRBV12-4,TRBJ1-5,CASSPQGEPQHF,TGTGCCAGCAGCCCTCAGGGTGAGCCCCAGCATTTT